This record covers a single T cell receptor beta chain. Its antigen is not yet known. Base qualities are not provided; no much larger clone lies one nucleotide away. The sample belongs to a study of PD-L1 blockade in urothelial cancer (dated by TCRdb to the late 2010s). In terms of the full investigation: Every patient began therapy in 2014 and was given atezolizumab 1,200 mg intravenously every 3 weeks. About 85% of the 29 patients were identified as males with urothelial cancer of bladder origin, and a prior smoking history was reported by 18 of 29 patients. Patients had an ECOG performance status of 0 or 1 and had received between 0 and 3 prior chemotherapy regimens. Blood samples were analyzed 3 weeks after the start of treatment (second dose) and 6 weeks after the start of treatment. Blood samples yielded a median of around 150,000 T cells and approximately 83,000 unique TCRs, with median clonality approximately 0.08. The study was an exploratory multi-omic analysis of somatic, immune and clinical correlates of response to PD-L1 blockade with atezolizumab in urothelial cancer. Pretreatment tumor samples and matched peripheral blood, collected serially before and after atezolizumab treatment, underwent TCR sequencing. Durable clinical benefit was defined as a progression-free survival longer than 6 months, and TCR features were additionally tested against progression-free survival and overall survival. Whole exome sequencing and RNA sequencing of pretreatment tumors were performed alongside TCR sequencing in the same patients. Durable clinical benefit was achieved by nine patients but not by the remaining 20. Pretreatment blood TCR-seq was available for about 30 patients, at least one posttreatment blood collection was obtained for around 25 patients, and tumor TCR-seq was available for around 25 patients.

V gives up 5 bases and J gives up 2 bases, and the segment between their germline ends measures 4 bases. Its CDR3 holds 11 amino acids, cysteine through phenylalanine. Only the CDR3 part of the read is kept: 33 bases, read in frame from the first base. CDR1 and CDR2 are read off the germline V gene as SNHLY and FYNNEI. Explained via the paper, the time point label denotes: pretreatment peripheral blood. A cohort of more than 25 patients with locally advanced or metastatic urothelial carcinoma, treated at Memorial Sloan Kettering on a trial protocol, was included. Peripheral blood mononuclear cells were collected pretreatment and during treatment, with between 1 and 8 total time points obtained per patient. The Qiagen DNeasy Blood extraction kit was used to purify genomic DNA from total PBMCs and tumor samples. PBMCs were collected pretreatment and during treatment, and were isolated and stored as previously described.

What the work shows at the level of the full study, not this receptor alone: Small sample size (n ≈ 27) and many exploratory analyses mean the results are intended to be hypothesis-generating. Improved progression-free and overall survival was found to be associated with pretreatment peripheral blood TCR clonality below the median. Among patients with durable benefit, tumor-associated TCR clones showed greater expansion in peripheral blood 3 weeks after treatment started (n ≈ 23, p = 0.022).

To estimate absolute template abundance from read counts, synthetic TCR analog templates were spiked into each PCR. Using the immunoSEQ assay, TCRbeta CDR3 regions were amplified from genomic DNA with bias-controlled V and J gene primers. Sequencing of rearranged TCRbeta segments was done at approximately 20X coverage. The source study handled its data this way. Sequencing errors were corrected by clustering and CDR3s were annotated against IMGT to assign V, D and J genes. Out-of-frame and stop-codon sequences were excluded, and only productive TCRbeta rearrangements were used in downstream analyses. Clonality was computed as one minus Shannon entropy normalized by the log of the number of unique productive sequences. Fisher's exact test with Benjamini-Hochberg correction, at a threshold of adjusted p below 0.01, was used to find clones that differed between time points or between blood and tumor. In TCRdb, the immuneACCESS table is reduced to in-frame sequences with V and J assigned. These tables do not hold every clone; where another copy was compared, an unresolved V gene accounts for under half, and the others remain unexplained. That table is the source of V, J and clone size, and D and trimming were worked out from the DNA. In all, the sample holds about 50,000 clones, and about 82% of those were seen once. About 20% of the sample comes from the top ten.

This sequence uses TRBV2 and TRBJ2-7, with the D gene call left open. The source material was PBMCs, sampled around atezolizumab (anti-PD-L1) treatment. The sequence came from a man between 60 and 70 years old with urothelial cancer. The CDR3 protein is CASSQTYEQYF. The nucleotides are TGTGCCAGCAGTCAAACCTACGAGCAGTACTTC.